This T cell receptor (beta chain) was recorded in a study of cytomegalovirus exposure and HLA in healthy donors. General observations from the study: A later analysis found most CMV-associated TCR beta chains apparently HLA-restricted. It was reported that the classifier diagnosed cytomegalovirus status with high specificity and sensitivity in both the original and validation cohorts. Presence/absence analysis assumed near-uniform sequencing depth across donors.

Turning to this clone: The antigen is undetermined.

PCR primers comprised 60 Vbeta and 13 Jbeta primers. How the authors handled the data: Later reanalysis found about 80 million unique TCR beta chains, around 11 million of them shared. Profiled with immunoSEQ multiplex PCR; TCRdb holds only in-frame clones, not every one. That table gives V, J and clone size, and the DNA gave D and trimming. This repertoire shows fewer than 250,000 clones, over 70% found once; its top ten account for less than 4%. Germline V gene lookup returns CDR1 MDHEN and CDR2 SYDVKM. The CDR3 is 15 residues long. V shed 2 bases, J shed 0 bases, and the junction held 1 base outside the gene matches.

The receptor comes from a woman between 25 and 40 years old in good health and CMV-seropositive. The chain couples TRBV28 to TRBJ2-4, with 7 positions matching TRBD2. The sequencing input was PBMCs. The CDR3: CASSLGGVAKNIQYF. The CDR3 nucleotides are TGTGCCAGCAGTTTAGGGGGGGTAGCCAAAAACATTCAGTACTTC.